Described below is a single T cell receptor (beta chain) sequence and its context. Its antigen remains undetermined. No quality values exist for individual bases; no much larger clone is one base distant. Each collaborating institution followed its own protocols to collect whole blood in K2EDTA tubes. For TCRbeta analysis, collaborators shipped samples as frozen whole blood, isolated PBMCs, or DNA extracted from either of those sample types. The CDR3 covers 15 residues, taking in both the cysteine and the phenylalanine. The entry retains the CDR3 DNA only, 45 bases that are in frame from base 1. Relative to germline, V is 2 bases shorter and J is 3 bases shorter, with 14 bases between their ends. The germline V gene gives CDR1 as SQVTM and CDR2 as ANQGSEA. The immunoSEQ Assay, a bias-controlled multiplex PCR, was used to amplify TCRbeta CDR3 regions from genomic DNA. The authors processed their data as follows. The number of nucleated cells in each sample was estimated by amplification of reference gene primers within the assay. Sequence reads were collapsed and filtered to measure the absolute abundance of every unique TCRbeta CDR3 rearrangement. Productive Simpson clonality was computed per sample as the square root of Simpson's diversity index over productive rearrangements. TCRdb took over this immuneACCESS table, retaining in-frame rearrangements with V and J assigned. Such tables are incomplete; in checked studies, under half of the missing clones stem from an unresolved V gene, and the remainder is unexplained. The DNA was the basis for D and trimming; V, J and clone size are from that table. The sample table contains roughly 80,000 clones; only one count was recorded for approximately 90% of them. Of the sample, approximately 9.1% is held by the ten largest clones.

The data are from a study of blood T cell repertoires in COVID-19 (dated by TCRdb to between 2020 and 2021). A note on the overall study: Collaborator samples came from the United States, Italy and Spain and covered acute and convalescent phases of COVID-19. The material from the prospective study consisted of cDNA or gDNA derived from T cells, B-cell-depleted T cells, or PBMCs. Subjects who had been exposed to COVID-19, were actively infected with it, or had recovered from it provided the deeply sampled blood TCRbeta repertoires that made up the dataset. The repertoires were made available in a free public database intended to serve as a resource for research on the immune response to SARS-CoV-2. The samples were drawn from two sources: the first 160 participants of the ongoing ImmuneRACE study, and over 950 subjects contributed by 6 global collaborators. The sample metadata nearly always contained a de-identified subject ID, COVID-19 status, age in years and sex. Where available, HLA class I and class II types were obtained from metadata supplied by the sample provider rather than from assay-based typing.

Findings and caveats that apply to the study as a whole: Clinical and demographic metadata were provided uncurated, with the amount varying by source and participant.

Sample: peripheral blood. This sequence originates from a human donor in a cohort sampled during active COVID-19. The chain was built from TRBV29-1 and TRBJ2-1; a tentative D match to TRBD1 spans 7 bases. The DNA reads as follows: TGCAGCGTTGAAAACAGGGGACTGTACTACAATGAGCAGTTCTTC. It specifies CSVENRGLYYNEQFF.